This T cell receptor beta chain derives from a study of blood T cell repertoires in COVID-19. This table comes from immunoSEQ multiplex PCR, and its TCRdb copy is limited to in-frame clones, with some not included. The data contain about 230,000 clones, nearly 90% of them singletons. CDR1 LNHNV and CDR2 YYDKDF come from the germline V gene (reference sequence). This CDR3 is built from 15 residues. V shed 3 bases, J shed 3 bases, and the junction held 3 bases outside the gene matches. Assignment of participants to cohorts was predicated upon participant-reported clinical history. Sample: PBMCs or T cells enriched from blood (not recorded which). V is TRBV15 and J is TRBJ2-3, with 10 nucleotides matching TRBD2. This TCR came from a woman aged 25 to 39 with acute COVID-19. The CDR3 DNA is TGTGCCACCAGCAGTGGGACTAGCGTTACAGATACGCAGTATTTT. Translating gives CATSSGTSVTDTQYF.